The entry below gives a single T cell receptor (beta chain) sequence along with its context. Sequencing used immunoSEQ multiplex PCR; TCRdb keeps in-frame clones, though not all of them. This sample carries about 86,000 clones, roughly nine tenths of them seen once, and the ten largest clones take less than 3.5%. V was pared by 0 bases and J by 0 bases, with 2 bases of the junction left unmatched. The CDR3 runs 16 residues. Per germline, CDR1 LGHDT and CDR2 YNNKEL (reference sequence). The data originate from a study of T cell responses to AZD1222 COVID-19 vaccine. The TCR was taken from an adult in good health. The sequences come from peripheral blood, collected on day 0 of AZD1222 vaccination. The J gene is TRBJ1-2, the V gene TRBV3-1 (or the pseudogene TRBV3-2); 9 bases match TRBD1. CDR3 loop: CASSQEGQGANYGYTF. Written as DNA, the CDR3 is TGTGCCAGCAGCCAAGAGGGACAGGGAGCTAACTATGGCTACACCTTC.